The 27 T cell receptor beta chains below come from one sample, sequenced in a study of cytomegalovirus exposure and HLA in healthy donors. Use of 60 Vbeta and 13 Jbeta primers characterized the PCR. Data came from immunoSEQ multiplex PCR; TCRdb stores just in-frame clones and leaves some out. Of 150,000 to 200,000 clones listed, 80% are singletons. The sample taken for sequencing was PBMCs. These receptors were obtained from a woman aged 40 to 49 in good health and CMV-seronegative.

The rearrangement links TRBV30 to TRBJ1-2; no clear D gene. Trimming stripped 0 bases from V and 8 bases from J, with 13 bases between. The CDR3 consists of 13 residues. The germline V gene encodes CDR1 GTSNPN and CDR2 SVGIG (reference sequence). The CDR3 loop reads CAWSVLGSGGYTF. The CDR3 DNA reads as TGTGCCTGGAGTGTACTGGGCTCGGGGGGCTACACCTTC. Supplemented by reference TRBV30 and TRBJ1-2, the full variable domain reads SQTIHQWPATLVQPVGSPLSLECTVEGTSNPNLYWYRQAAGRGLQLLFYSVGIGQISSEVPQNLSASRPQDRQFILSSKKLLLSDSGFYLCAWSVLGSGGYTFGSGTRLTVV.

This chain joins TRBV7-8 and TRBJ1-2; the D is unclear. Germline CDR1 SGHVS, CDR2 FQNEAQ. V lost 5 bases and J 0 bases, leaving 16 bases between the germline ends. The CDR3 spans 16 residues. The CDR3, as DNA: TGTGCCAGCAGCCTCCTGAGTGGGCCCACTAACTATGGCTACACCTTC. Protein product: CASSLLSGPTNYGYTF.

The chain recombines TRBV27 with TRBJ2-3; D is perhaps TRBD2 (6 bases). V was shortened by 9 bases and J by 1 base, with 11 bases between the two germline ends. From germline, CDR1 is MNHEY and CDR2 SMNVEV (reference sequence). The CDR3 totals 13 residues. CDR3 residues: CARGDSRTDTQYF. The CDR3 DNA reads as TGTGCCAGAGGGGACTCCCGCACAGATACGCAGTATTTT.

The chain has TRBV4-1 and TRBJ1-5; D might be TRBD1 (6 bases). Germline loops: CDR1 MGHRA, CDR2 YSYEKL. This CDR3 is built from 16 residues. Trimming left V 4 bases short and J 0 bases short, with 13 bases between. CDR3 residues: CASSLRQVYSNQPQHF. CDR3 in DNA: TGCGCCAGCAGCCTACGACAGGTCTATAGCAATCAGCCCCAGCATTTT.

The rearrangement links TRBV10-3 to TRBJ2-2, with TRBD2 as a possible D gene (5 bases). V was cut by 2 bases and J by 5 bases, with 12 bases left in between. Germline V CDR1 and CDR2: ENHRY, SYGVKD. The CDR3 consists of 15 residues. The CDR3 DNA sequence: TGTGCCATCAGTGAGCCGGGAAAGACGACCGGGGAGCTGTTTTTT. Amino acids: CAISEPGKTTGELFF.

J is TRBJ1-4 and V is TRBV5-4; a weak D match, TRBD1 (5 bases). CDR1 is SGHNT, CDR2 YYREEE, per germline (reference sequence). The ends were cut back, 6 bases at V and 4 bases at J, with 13 bases in the middle. CDR3 size: 14 residues. CDR3 sequence: CASTSGGDNEKLFF. The DNA of the CDR3 is TGTGCCAGCACCTCGGGAGGGGATAATGAAAAACTGTTTTTT.

V gene TRBV5-1 combines with J gene TRBJ2-7; 7 bases line up with TRBD1. In germline, CDR1 is SGHRS, CDR2 YFSETQ. The CDR3 loop spans 13 amino acids. J lost 5 bases, V lost 4 bases, and 6 bases had no gene match. The CDR3 region has the DNA TGCGCCAGCAGCCCTCCGACAGGGAACGAGCAGTACTTC. Translating it yields CASSPPTGNEQYF.

The gene calls are TRBV28 and TRBJ2-7; maybe TRBD2 (6 bases). The CDR3 is 12 amino acids. The V and J ends lost 6 bases and 7 bases respectively, with 13 bases between them. Germline V CDR1 and CDR2: MDHEN, SYDVKM. The CDR3 sequence: CASSHGTVEQYF. The CDR3 DNA reads as TGTGCCAGCAGCCACGGGACTGTGGAGCAGTACTTC.

The chain links TRBV10-3 to TRBJ2-7; a possible D gene is TRBD2 (5 bases). V gave up 4 bases and J gave up 5 bases, with 18 bases separating them. Germline V gives CDR1 ENHRY, CDR2 SYGVKD. There are 15 residues in the CDR3. The CDR3 loop is CAISGGEGLLNEQYF. The CDR3 DNA reads TGTGCCATCAGTGGGGGAGAGGGCCTTCTTAACGAGCAGTACTTC.

The chain has TRBV2 and TRBJ2-5, with no clear D. CDR1 is SNHLY and CDR2 is FYNNEI in the germline V gene. The germline V and J ends were trimmed by 4 bases and 4 bases, with 4 bases remaining between them. The CDR3 is 11 residues long. For the CDR3, the DNA is TGTGCCAGCAGTGTCGGAGAGACCCAGTACTTC. Residues: CASSVGETQYF.

The chain links TRBV19 to TRBJ1-1; D is ambiguous. Germline assignment: CDR1 LNHDA and CDR2 SQIVND (reference sequence). The V gene lost 1 base and the J gene lost 11 bases, with 17 bases spanning the gap. CDR3 length: 14 amino acids. CDR3 loop: CASSIGGASGGAFF. In DNA form, the CDR3 reads TGTGCCAGTAGTATAGGAGGAGCCTCCGGAGGGGCTTTCTTT. The entire variable domain, with the rest obtained from reference TRBV19 and TRBJ1-1, is as follows: DGGITQSPKYLFRKEGQNVTLSCEQNLNHDAMYWYRQDPGQGLRLIYYSQIVNDFQKGDIAEGYSVSREKKESFPLTVTSAQKNPTAFYLCASSIGGASGGAFFGQGTRLTVV.

The chain joins TRBV18 to TRBJ1-5, with TRBD1 matching 10 bases. The CDR3 is 16 amino acids. Germline V gene sequence: CDR1 KGHSH, CDR2 LQKENI. Germline trimming cut 1 base from V and 3 bases from J; bases unmatched to any gene: 3. In DNA form, the CDR3 reads TGTGCCAGCTCACCACAGGGACAGGGGTTCAATCAGCCCCAGCATTTT. This translates into CASSPQGQGFNQPQHF.

The V call is TRBV4-2, the J call TRBJ2-7; TRBD1 aligns across 9 bases. Germline lookup yields CDR1 LGHNA and CDR2 YNFKEQ. The V gene end was trimmed by 0 bases and the J gene end by 6 bases; junction bases not matched to a gene: 15. The CDR3 spans 18 residues. CDR3 in amino acids: CASSQDRGLTGTGSEQYF. Written as DNA, the CDR3 is TGTGCCAGCAGCCAAGATCGGGGCCTGACCGGGACAGGGAGCGAGCAGTACTTC.

This clone was picked up one time. V is TRBV28 and J is TRBJ2-5; the D is unclear. From germline, CDR1 is MDHEN and CDR2 SYDVKM. Trimming pared 2 bases from V and 2 bases from J, leaving 12 bases between. This CDR3 has 15 residues. CDR3 in amino acids: CASSLEVAAQETQYF. CDR3 DNA: TGTGCCAGCAGTTTAGAAGTAGCCGCTCAAGAGACCCAGTACTTC.

This chain uses TRBV7-2 with TRBJ2-1; 14 bases line up with TRBD2. The CDR3 is 15 amino acids. Germline lookup yields CDR1 SGHTA and CDR2 FQGNSA. The V segment lost 3 bases and the J segment 7 bases; nucleotides outside the gene matches: 2. The CDR3 DNA follows: TGTGCCAGCAGCTTCGGACTAGCGGGAGGAAATGAGCAGTTCTTC. Protein sequence: CASSFGLAGGNEQFF.

The gene calls are TRBV9 and TRBJ2-3; TRBD2 might be the D (5 bases). V lost 0 bases and J lost 8, with 16 bases in between. CDR1 SGDLS and CDR2 YYNGEE come from the germline V gene. CDR3 size: 15 residues. The CDR3 is CASSVDAGSQVTQYF. CDR3 coding DNA: TGTGCCAGCAGCGTAGATGCGGGCTCACAAGTTACGCAGTATTTT.

V is TRBV5-6 and J is TRBJ2-3, with TRBD2 matching over 8 bases. The CDR3 has 14 amino acids. J was trimmed by 7 bases and V by 4 bases; bases with no gene match: 8. From germline, CDR1 is SGHDT and CDR2 YYEEEE. This CDR3 is CASSRGGDQYTQYF. The CDR3 nucleotides read TGTGCCAGCAGCCGGGGGGGGGACCAGTATACGCAGTATTTT.

J is TRBJ1-6 and V is TRBV7-9; TRBD1 matches at 10 bases. V was clipped by 5 bases and J by 10 bases; unmatched bases: 14. Germline V lookup: CDR1 SEHNR, CDR2 FQNEAQ (reference sequence). The CDR3 extends over 17 amino acids. CDR3 DNA: TGTGCCAGCAGCCCTCGGGAGACAGGGGGCAATTTATCACCCCTCCACTTT. Protein: CASSPRETGGNLSPLHF.

The chain uses TRBV7-2 and TRBJ2-6; 7 bases line up with TRBD2. Germline lookup yields CDR1 SGHTA and CDR2 FQGNSA. The CDR3 length is 17 residues. V shed 4 bases and J 2 bases; nucleotides not matched to a gene: 8. For the CDR3, the DNA is TGTGCCAGCAGCTCCCCGTTGGGGGGGACTGGGGCCAACGTCCTGACTTTC. It yields the protein CASSSPLGGTGANVLTF.

The chain joins TRBV6-1 to TRBJ2-7; tentative D call: TRBD1 (6 bases). Germline V gene data show CDR1 as MNHNS and CDR2 as SASEGT. The CDR3 has 16 amino acids. The V and J ends lost 3 bases and 4 bases respectively, with 19 bases between them. The CDR3 protein is CASSDGTPRKPYEQYF. The CDR3 coding sequence is TGTGCCAGCAGTGATGGGACACCCCGTAAGCCTTACGAGCAGTACTTC.

The J gene is TRBJ2-7, the V gene TRBV5-4; D perhaps matches TRBD2 (5 bases). Germline-derived CDR1 and CDR2 are SGHNT and YYREEE (reference sequence). The CDR3 is made up of 15 amino acids. Trimming took off 3 bases at V and 3 bases at J, with 16 bases between the two ends. This CDR3 is CASSSDPRGRYEQYF. DNA for the CDR3: TGTGCCAGCAGCTCGGACCCCCGCGGGCGCTACGAGCAGTACTTC.

This chain uses TRBV5-1 with TRBJ2-1, with TRBD1 matching 8 bases. Germline V gene lookup returns CDR1 SGHRS and CDR2 YFSETQ. The CDR3 length is 15 residues. Germline trimming cut 4 bases from V and 0 bases from J; bases unmatched to any gene: 3. CDR3 in DNA: TGCGCCAGCAGCCGGACAGGGAGCTCCTACAATGAGCAGTTCTTC. It is translated as CASSRTGSSYNEQFF.

This clone has a handful of counts. The rearrangement joins TRBV14 to TRBJ2-1, with 7 bases identical to TRBD2. CDR1 SGHDN and CDR2 FVKESK come from the germline V gene. The J segment lost 9 bases and the V segment lost 4 bases, leaving 6 bases of the junction unmatched. The CDR3 sequence is 13 residues long. CDR3 sequence reads: CASSPGGRREQFF. The CDR3 DNA reads as TGTGCCAGCAGCCCGGGCGGGAGACGTGAGCAGTTCTTC.

This chain connects TRBV27 to TRBJ1-6; tentative D call: TRBD1 (5 bases). The CDR3 covers 17 residues. V lost 3 bases and J 0 bases, leaving 12 bases between the germline ends. Germline-derived CDR1 and CDR2 are MNHEY and SMNVEV (reference sequence). The CDR3, as DNA: TGTGCCAGCAGTTTTCTAGGGGCGAGCTCCTATAATTCACCCCTCCACTTT. Translation gives CASSFLGASSYNSPLHF.

The chain has TRBV4-3 and TRBJ1-1; the D is unclear. Germline V CDR1 and CDR2: LGHNA, YSLEER. This CDR3 is built from 15 residues. V gave up 3 bases and J gave up 4 bases, with 15 bases separating them. The chain's CDR3 is CASSHAGVVGTEAFF. The CDR3 DNA follows: TGCGCCAGCAGCCATGCCGGGGTGGTCGGCACTGAAGCTTTCTTT.

The gene calls are TRBV5-4 and TRBJ1-1; D call uncertain. The CDR3 is made up of 14 amino acids. V was trimmed by 1 base and J by 0 bases, leaving 7 bases between them. Germline CDR1 reads SGHNT; CDR2 reads YYREEE (reference sequence). CDR3 DNA: TGTGCCAGCAGCTTGCGGGTGATGAACACTGAAGCTTTCTTT. This sequence encodes CASSLRVMNTEAFF.

This clone turned up a few times. The chain recombines TRBV5-4 with TRBJ2-3, with 8 bases aligning to TRBD2. Germline V CDR1 and CDR2: SGHNT, YYREEE (reference sequence). CDR3 size: 16 residues. The junction had 6 bases not matched to a gene; V was cut back by 3 bases and J by 0 bases. The CDR3 sequence is CASSSLAGSSTDTQYF. The DNA of the CDR3 is TGTGCCAGCAGCTCATTAGCGGGATCTAGCACAGATACGCAGTATTTT.